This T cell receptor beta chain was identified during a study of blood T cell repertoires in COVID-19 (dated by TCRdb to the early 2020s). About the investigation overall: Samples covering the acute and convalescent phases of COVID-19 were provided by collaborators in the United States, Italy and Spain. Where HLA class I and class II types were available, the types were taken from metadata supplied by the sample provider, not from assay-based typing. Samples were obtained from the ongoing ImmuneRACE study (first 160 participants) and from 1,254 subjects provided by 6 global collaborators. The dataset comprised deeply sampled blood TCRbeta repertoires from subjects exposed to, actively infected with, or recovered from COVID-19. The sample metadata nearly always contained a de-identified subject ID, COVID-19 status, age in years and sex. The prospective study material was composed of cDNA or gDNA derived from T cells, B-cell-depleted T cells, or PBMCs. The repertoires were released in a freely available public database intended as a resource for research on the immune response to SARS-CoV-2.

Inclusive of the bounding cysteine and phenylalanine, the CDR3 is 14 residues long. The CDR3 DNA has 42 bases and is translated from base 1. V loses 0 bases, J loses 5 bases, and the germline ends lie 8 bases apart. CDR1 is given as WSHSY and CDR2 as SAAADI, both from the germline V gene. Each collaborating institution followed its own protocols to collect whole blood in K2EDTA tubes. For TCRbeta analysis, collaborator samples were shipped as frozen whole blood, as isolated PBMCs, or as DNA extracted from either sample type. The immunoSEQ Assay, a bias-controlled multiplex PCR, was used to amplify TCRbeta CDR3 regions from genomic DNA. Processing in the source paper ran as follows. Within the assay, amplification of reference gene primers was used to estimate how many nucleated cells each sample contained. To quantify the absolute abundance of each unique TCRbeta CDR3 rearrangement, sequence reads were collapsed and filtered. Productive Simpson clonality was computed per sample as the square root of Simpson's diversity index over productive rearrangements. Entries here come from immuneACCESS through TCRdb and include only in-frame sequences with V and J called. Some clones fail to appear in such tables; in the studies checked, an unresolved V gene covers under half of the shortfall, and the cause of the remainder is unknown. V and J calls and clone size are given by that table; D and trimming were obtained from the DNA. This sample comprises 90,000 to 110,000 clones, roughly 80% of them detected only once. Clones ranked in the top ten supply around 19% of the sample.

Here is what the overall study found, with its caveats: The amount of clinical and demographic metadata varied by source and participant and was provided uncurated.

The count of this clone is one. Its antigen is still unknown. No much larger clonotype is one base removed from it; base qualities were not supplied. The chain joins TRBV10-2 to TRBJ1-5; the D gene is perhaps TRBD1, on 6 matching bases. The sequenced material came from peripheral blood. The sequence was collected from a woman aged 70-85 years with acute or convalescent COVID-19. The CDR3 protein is CASSESGGDQPQHF. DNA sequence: TGCGCCAGCAGTGAGTCTGGGGGCGATCAGCCCCAGCATTTT.